One and the same sample provided the 26 T cell receptor beta chains below, sequenced in a study of OX40 agonist ivuxolimab in advanced cancers. Clones were read by immunoSEQ multiplex PCR, and TCRdb kept only the in-frame ones, dropping some. Found here are under 95,000 clones, less than 95% of them singletons; the top ten hold 8% to 9.5%. Material: CD4+ or CD8+ T cells sorted from blood, obtained in a trial of the OX40 agonist ivuxolimab. These receptors were taken from an adult with an advanced solid tumor such as melanoma, head and neck, liver or kidney cancer.

This clone occurred once. The chain joins TRBV4-2 to TRBJ2-7; 9 bases are a match to TRBD2. The J segment lost 2 bases and the V segment lost 0 bases, leaving 14 bases of the junction unmatched. This CDR3 is built from 19 residues. Germline loops: CDR1 LGHNA, CDR2 YNFKEQ. The CDR3 here is CASSQEQGTLAGWAYEQYF. CDR3 in DNA: TGTGCCAGCAGCCAAGAACAGGGAACCCTAGCGGGATGGGCCTACGAGCAGTACTTC.

The gene calls are TRBV7-9 and TRBJ2-3; 10 nucleotides agree with TRBD2. The CDR3 length is 14 residues. Germline CDR1 SEHNR, CDR2 FQNEAQ (reference sequence). V lost 6 bases and J lost 5; bases outside the gene matches: 5. The CDR3 loop is CASRALAGVDTQYF. CDR3 in DNA: TGTGCCAGCAGGGCTCTAGCGGGAGTAGATACGCAGTATTTT.

This clone was detected only once. This chain uses TRBV27 with TRBJ2-7, with TRBD2 identical over 9 bases. The CDR3 is 15 amino acids. V lost 1 base and J lost 2; bases outside the gene matches: 3. CDR1 MNHEY and CDR2 SMNVEV come from the germline V gene (reference sequence). CDR3 protein: CASSLWTSAPYEQYF. The CDR3 nucleotides read TGTGCCAGCAGTTTATGGACTAGCGCGCCCTACGAGCAGTACTTC.

The chain uses TRBV4-1 and TRBJ2-1, with D unclear. Trimming pared 1 base from V and 7 bases from J, leaving 8 bases between. CDR3 length: 13 residues. Looked up from germline, CDR1 is MGHRA and CDR2 is YSYEKL. CDR3 DNA: TGCGCCAGCAGCCAAGTTTCGCGGAATGAGCAGTTCTTC. Residues: CASSQVSRNEQFF.

This rearrangement joins TRBV28 to TRBJ2-7; D is possibly TRBD2 (6 bases). V was pared by 7 bases and J by 3 bases, with 16 bases between. CDR1 MDHEN and CDR2 SYDVKM come from the germline V gene. This CDR3 has 14 residues. In nucleotides, the CDR3 is TGTGCCAGCACCCCCCAAGTGGGGGGCTACGAGCAGTACTTC. This encodes CASTPQVGGYEQYF.

This clone was detected only once. The chain couples TRBV4-1 to TRBJ2-7; tentatively, D is TRBD1 (6 bases). CDR3 length: 15 residues. Trimming cost V 4 bases and J 0 bases, with 13 bases left between them. Germline V gene data show CDR1 as MGHRA and CDR2 as YSYEKL. CDR3 amino acids: CASSRETGSSYEQYF. CDR3 sequence (DNA): TGCGCCAGCAGCCGAGAGACAGGAAGCTCCTACGAGCAGTACTTC.

The chain combines TRBV7-9 with TRBJ1-2; 9 nucleotides line up with TRBD1. The CDR3 sequence is 15 residues long. Trimming cost V 0 bases and J 7 bases; bases outside gene matches: 6. Germline assignment: CDR1 SEHNR and CDR2 FQNEAQ (reference sequence). The CDR3 region is CASSLAPTGGLGYTF. The DNA of the CDR3 is TGTGCCAGCAGCTTAGCGCCGACAGGGGGGCTTGGCTACACCTTC.

This clone has more than one count but fewer than ten. The chain links TRBV28 to TRBJ1-2; D is unresolved. The germline V gene has CDR1 MDHEN and CDR2 SYDVKM. The germline V and J ends were trimmed by 9 bases and 9 bases, with 20 bases remaining between them. The CDR3 runs to 13 residues. CDR3 in amino acids: CARREVVARSYTF. For the CDR3, the DNA is TGTGCCAGGAGGGAGGTAGTGGCGAGAAGCTACACCTTC.

The V gene is TRBV2, the J gene TRBJ2-7, with TRBD2 as a possible D gene (5 bases). The germline gives CDR1 SNHLY, CDR2 FYNNEI. CDR3 size: 13 residues. The V end lost 8 bases, the J end lost 0 bases, and 11 bases lay between the germline ends. In nucleotides, the CDR3 is TGTGCCAGCGGGCGGGTTAGCTCCTACGAGCAGTACTTC. Translation gives CASGRVSSYEQYF. Full variable domain (outside the CDR3, taken from reference TRBV2 and TRBJ2-7): EPEVTQTPSHQVTQMGQEVILRCVPISNHLYFYWYRQILGQKVEFLVSFYNNEISEKSEIFDDQFSVERPDGSNFTLKIRSTKLEDSAMYFCASGRVSSYEQYFGPGTRLTVT.

The chain uses TRBV28 and TRBJ1-4; maybe TRBD1 (5 bases). The germline CDR1 and CDR2 sequences are MDHEN and SYDVKM. CDR3 length equals 16 residues. V lost 2 bases, J lost 4 bases, and 14 bases lay in between. This CDR3 reads CASSLRPRQINEKLFF. CDR3 coding DNA: TGTGCCAGCAGTTTACGGCCCAGACAGATTAATGAAAAACTGTTTTTT.

V is TRBV4-1 and J is TRBJ2-7; tentatively, D is TRBD1 (6 bases). Trimming pared 4 bases from V and 2 bases from J, leaving 12 bases between. Germline V gene data show CDR1 as MGHRA and CDR2 as YSYEKL. The CDR3 runs 14 residues. The CDR3 sequence is CASSPWDITYEQYF. In DNA, the CDR3 is TGCGCCAGCAGCCCATGGGACATCACCTACGAGCAGTACTTC.

The chain joins TRBV7-9 to TRBJ1-5, with unresolved D. CDR1 and CDR2 (germline): SEHNR, FQNEAQ (reference sequence). V lost 5 bases to trimming and J lost 9 bases, with 14 bases between them. The CDR3 sequence is 13 residues long. CDR3 nucleotides: TGTGCCAGCAGCCCGGAGGGATACGGGCCCCAGCATTTT. It specifies CASSPEGYGPQHF.

The gene calls are TRBV7-2 and TRBJ2-1; 7 positions match TRBD1. V lost 8 bases to trimming and J lost 8 bases; unmatched junction nucleotides: 12. This CDR3 contains 14 residues. In germline, CDR1 is SGHTA, CDR2 FQGNSA. DNA for the CDR3: TGTGCCAGCTCTCTGGGACAGCCCCCCGATGAGCAGTTCTTC. Protein product: CASSLGQPPDEQFF.

The V and J genes are TRBV19 and TRBJ1-4, with D maybe TRBD1 (5 bases). Looked up from germline, CDR1 is LNHDA and CDR2 is SQIVND (reference sequence). The CDR3 extends over 15 amino acids. Deletions cut 3 bases from V and 3 bases from J, with 11 bases between. The CDR3 region has the DNA TGTGCCAGTAGTATTTCTGCAGGGTCTAATGAAAAACTGTTTTTT. Its protein is CASSISAGSNEKLFF.

The chain has TRBV27 and TRBJ2-7, with 7 bases identical to TRBD2. This CDR3 has 16 residues. Germline V lookup: CDR1 MNHEY, CDR2 SMNVEV (reference sequence). Trimming at V came to 7 bases and at J to 0 bases, leaving 12 bases not matched to a gene. CDR3: CASTRLWGGSSYEQYF. CDR3 nucleotide sequence: TGTGCCAGCACCCGTTTATGGGGGGGGAGCTCCTACGAGCAGTACTTC.

The rearrangement uses TRBV11-3 and TRBJ2-7; D remains ambiguous. Trimming removed 0 bases at V and 1 base at J, with 7 bases between. Germline CDR1 is SGHNT and CDR2 is YENEEA. CDR3 size: 14 residues. The CDR3 region is CASSLEGSSYEQYF. DNA of the CDR3: TGTGCCAGCAGCTTAGAGGGCAGTTCCTACGAGCAGTACTTC.

The chain employs TRBV28 and TRBJ2-7; D ambiguous. This CDR3 is 14 amino acids long. V lost 0 bases to trimming and J lost 3 bases, with 9 bases between them. Per germline, CDR1 MDHEN and CDR2 SYDVKM. The CDR3 region has the DNA TGTGCCAGCAGTTTATGGGGCAAAGACTACGAGCAGTACTTC. This translates into CASSLWGKDYEQYF.

For this clone: Other DNA sequences in this sample translate to the same CDR3. V gene TRBV27 combines with J gene TRBJ1-3; no definite D call. With 0 bases removed from V and 4 bases from J, the gap between germline ends came to 7 bases. This CDR3 has 14 residues. Germline CDR1 reads MNHEY; CDR2 reads SMNVEV (reference sequence). This CDR3 reads CASSLSGSGNTIYF. The DNA for the CDR3 is TGTGCCAGCAGTTTATCAGGGTCAGGAAACACCATATATTTT.

This clone was picked up one time. The chain carries TRBV28 and TRBJ2-4; the D is unclear. The V gene's germline CDR1 is MDHEN and CDR2 SYDVKM. CDR3 length equals 15 residues. V was trimmed by 1 base and J by 0 bases, leaving 7 bases between them. CDR3 region: CASSLLTLAKNIQYF. DNA for the CDR3: TGTGCCAGCAGTTTATTGACGCTAGCCAAAAACATTCAGTACTTC.

The chain recombines TRBV19 with TRBJ2-7, with 8 bases lining up with TRBD2. J gave up 2 bases and V 3 bases, and 6 bases lay outside the gene matches. The germline gives CDR1 LNHDA, CDR2 SQIVND (reference sequence). This CDR3 contains 15 residues. Here the CDR3 reads CASSILPGGTYEQYF. The CDR3 DNA reads TGTGCCAGTAGTATCCTGCCGGGAGGGACCTACGAGCAGTACTTC.

This chain connects TRBV6-6 to TRBJ2-3; tentatively, D is TRBD2 (5 bases). The CDR3 loop spans 13 amino acids. Germline V gene data show CDR1 as MNHNY and CDR2 as SVGAGI (reference sequence). Trimming removed 2 bases at V and 4 bases at J, with 7 bases between. The CDR3 region is CASSYLGADTQYF. In DNA, the CDR3 is TGTGCCAGCAGTTACCTCGGGGCAGATACGCAGTATTTT.

V is TRBV5-1 and J is TRBJ2-1; 8 bases fit TRBD1. From germline, CDR1 is SGHRS and CDR2 YFSETQ. This CDR3 is 16 amino acids long. Losses at the gene ends were 1 base for V and 4 bases for J; bases not matched to a gene: 7. Here the CDR3 DNA reads TGCGCCAGCAGCTTGCGGGCGACAGGGGCATACAATGAGCAGTTCTTC. Translated, it gives CASSLRATGAYNEQFF.

This clone has only one observation. Here the CDR3 DNA reads TGTGCCAGCAGCGGCCTCGGGAGCAATCAGCCCCAGCATTTT. It yields the protein CASSGLGSNQPQHF. The chain recombines TRBV5-6 with TRBJ1-5; D is undetermined. The CDR3 sequence is 14 residues long. The germline V and J ends were trimmed by 4 bases and 1 base, with 9 bases remaining between them. Germline V gene data show CDR1 as SGHDT and CDR2 as YYEEEE.

The chain employs TRBV7-2 and TRBJ1-2; D unclear. V dropped 0 bases and J dropped 4 bases, with 21 bases sitting between them. The CDR3 is made up of 18 amino acids. CDR1 SGHTA and CDR2 FQGNSA come from the germline V gene. CDR3 in DNA: TGTGCCAGCAGCTTAGCTGTCCGAAGTCGGGCGCTACTCTATGGCTACACCTTC. Its protein product is CASSLAVRSRALLYGYTF.

CDR3 DNA: TGTGCCAGCAGACGGTCGTCCACTAATGAAAAACTGTTTTTT. Its translation is CASRRSSTNEKLFF. The chain combines TRBV11-3 with TRBJ1-4; D gene ambiguous. Germline V gene sequence: CDR1 SGHNT, CDR2 YENEEA. The V end lost 6 bases, the J end lost 2 bases, and 10 bases lay between the germline ends. This CDR3 comprises 14 residues.

The chain is built from TRBV4-1 and TRBJ1-1; tentatively, D is TRBD1 (6 bases). The CDR3 loop spans 15 amino acids. Germline assignment: CDR1 MGHRA and CDR2 YSYEKL. V lost 3 bases and J 2 bases, leaving 13 bases between the germline ends. The CDR3 DNA reads as TGCGCCAGCAGCCACGCCCGACAGGCAAACACTGAAGCTTTCTTT. Its protein is CASSHARQANTEAFF.